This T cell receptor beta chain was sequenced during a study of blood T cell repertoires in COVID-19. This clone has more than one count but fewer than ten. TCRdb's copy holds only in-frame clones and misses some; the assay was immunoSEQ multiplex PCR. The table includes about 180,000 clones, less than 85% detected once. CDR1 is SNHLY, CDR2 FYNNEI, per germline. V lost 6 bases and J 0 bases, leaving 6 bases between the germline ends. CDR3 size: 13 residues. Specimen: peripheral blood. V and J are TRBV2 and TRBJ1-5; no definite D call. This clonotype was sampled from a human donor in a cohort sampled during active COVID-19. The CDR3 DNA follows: TGTGCCAGCAGGGGCAATAGCAATCAGCCCCAGCATTTT. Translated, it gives CASRGNSNQPQHF.